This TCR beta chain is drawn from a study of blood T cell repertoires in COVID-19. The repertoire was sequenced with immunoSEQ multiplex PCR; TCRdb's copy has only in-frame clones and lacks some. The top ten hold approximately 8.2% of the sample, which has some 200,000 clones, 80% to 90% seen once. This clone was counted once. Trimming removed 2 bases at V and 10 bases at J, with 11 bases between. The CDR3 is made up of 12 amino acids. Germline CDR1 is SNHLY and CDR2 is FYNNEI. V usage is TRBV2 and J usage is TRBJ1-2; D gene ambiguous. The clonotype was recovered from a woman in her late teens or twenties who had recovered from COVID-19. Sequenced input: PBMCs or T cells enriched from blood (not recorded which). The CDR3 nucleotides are TGTGCCAGCAGTGAACACGTGAGCTACTACACCTTC. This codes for CASSEHVSYYTF.